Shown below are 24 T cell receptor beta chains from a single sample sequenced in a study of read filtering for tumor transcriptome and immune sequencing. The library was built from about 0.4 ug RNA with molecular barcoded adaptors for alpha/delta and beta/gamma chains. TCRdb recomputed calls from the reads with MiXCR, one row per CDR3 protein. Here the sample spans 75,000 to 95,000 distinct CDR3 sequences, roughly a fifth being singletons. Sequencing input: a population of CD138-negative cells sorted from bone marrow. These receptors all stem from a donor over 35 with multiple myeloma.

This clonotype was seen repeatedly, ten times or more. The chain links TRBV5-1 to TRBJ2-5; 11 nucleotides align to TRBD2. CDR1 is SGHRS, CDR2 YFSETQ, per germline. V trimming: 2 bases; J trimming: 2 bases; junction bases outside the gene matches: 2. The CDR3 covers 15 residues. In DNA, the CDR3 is TGCGCCAGCAGCTTAACTAGCGGGAGACAAGAGACCCAGTACTTC. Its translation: CASSLTSGRQETQYF.

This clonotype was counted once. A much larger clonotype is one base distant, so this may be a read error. Here the CDR3 reads CSVGARDQPQHF. In DNA form, the CDR3 reads TGCAGCGTAGGGGCGCGCGATCAGCCCCAGCATTTT. V and J are TRBV29-1 and TRBJ1-5; possible D gene TRBD1, 5 bases. V was shortened by 6 bases and J by 5 bases, with 11 bases between the two germline ends. The CDR3 has 12 amino acids. The germline V gene has CDR1 SQVTM and CDR2 ANQGSEA.

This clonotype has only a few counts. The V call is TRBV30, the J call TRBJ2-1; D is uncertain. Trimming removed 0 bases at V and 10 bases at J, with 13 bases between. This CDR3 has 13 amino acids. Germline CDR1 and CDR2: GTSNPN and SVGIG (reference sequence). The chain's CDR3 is CAWSVRSDLEQFF. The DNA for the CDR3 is TGTGCCTGGAGTGTAAGGTCGGATTTAGAGCAGTTCTTC.

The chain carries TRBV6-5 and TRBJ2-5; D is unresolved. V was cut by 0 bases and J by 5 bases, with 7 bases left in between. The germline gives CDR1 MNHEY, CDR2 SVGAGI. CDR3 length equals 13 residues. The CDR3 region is CASSYSYGETQYF. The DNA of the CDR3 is TGTGCCAGCAGTTACTCTTACGGGGAGACCCAGTACTTC.

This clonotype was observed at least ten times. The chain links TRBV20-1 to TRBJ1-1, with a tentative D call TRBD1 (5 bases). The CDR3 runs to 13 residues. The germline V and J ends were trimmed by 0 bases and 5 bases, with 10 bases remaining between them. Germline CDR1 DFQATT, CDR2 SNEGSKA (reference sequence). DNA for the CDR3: TGCAGTGCTAGAGACAGGGTAAAGACTGAAGCTTTCTTT. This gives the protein CSARDRVKTEAFF.

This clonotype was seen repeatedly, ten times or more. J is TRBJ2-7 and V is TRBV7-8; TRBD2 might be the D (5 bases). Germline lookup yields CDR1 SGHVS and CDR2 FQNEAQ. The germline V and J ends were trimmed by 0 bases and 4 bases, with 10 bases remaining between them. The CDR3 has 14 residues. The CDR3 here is CASSLAGVNYEQYF. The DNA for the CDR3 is TGTGCCAGCAGCTTAGCCGGGGTCAATTACGAGCAGTACTTC.

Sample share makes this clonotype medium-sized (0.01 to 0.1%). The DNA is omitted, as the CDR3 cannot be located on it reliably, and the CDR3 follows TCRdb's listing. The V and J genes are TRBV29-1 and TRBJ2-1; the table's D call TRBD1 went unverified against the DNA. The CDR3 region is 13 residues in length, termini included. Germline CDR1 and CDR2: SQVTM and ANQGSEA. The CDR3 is CSVRFGDWGEQFF.

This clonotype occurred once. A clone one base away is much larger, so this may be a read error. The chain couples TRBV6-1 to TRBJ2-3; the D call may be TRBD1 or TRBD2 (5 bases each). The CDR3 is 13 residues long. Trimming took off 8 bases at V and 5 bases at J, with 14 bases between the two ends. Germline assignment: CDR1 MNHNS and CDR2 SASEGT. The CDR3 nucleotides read TGTGCCAGCGGGGCCGGGGCCTTAGATACGCAGTATTTT. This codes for CASGAGALDTQYF.

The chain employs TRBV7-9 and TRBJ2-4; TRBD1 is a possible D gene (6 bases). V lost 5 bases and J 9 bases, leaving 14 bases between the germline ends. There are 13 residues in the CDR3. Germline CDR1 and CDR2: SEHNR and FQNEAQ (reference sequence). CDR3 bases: TGTGCCAGCAGCCCAATGGGACACCCCATTCAGTACTTC. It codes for CASSPMGHPIQYF.

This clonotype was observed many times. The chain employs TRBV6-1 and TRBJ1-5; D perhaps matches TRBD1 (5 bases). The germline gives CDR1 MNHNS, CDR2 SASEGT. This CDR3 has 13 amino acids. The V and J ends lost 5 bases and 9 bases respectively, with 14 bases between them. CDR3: CASSRDAGMPQHF. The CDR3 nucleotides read TGTGCCAGCAGTCGGGACGCGGGAATGCCCCAGCATTTT.

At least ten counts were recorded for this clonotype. CDR3 protein: CATSGGVAGGQTQYF. The CDR3 DNA reads as TGTGCCACCAGCGGCGGGGTAGCGGGGGGTCAGACCCAGTACTTC. J is TRBJ2-5 and V is TRBV2; 10 nucleotides match TRBD2. CDR3 length: 15 amino acids. V was clipped by 10 bases and J by 6 bases; unmatched bases: 14. Germline CDR1 SNHLY, CDR2 FYNNEI.

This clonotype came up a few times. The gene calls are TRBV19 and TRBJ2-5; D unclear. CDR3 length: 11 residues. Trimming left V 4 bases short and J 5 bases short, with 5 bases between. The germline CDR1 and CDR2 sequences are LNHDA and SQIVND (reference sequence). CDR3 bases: TGTGCCAGTAGTACGGGCGAGACCCAGTACTTC. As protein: CASSTGETQYF.

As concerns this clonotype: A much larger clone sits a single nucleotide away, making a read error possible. In DNA form, the CDR3 reads TGTGCCAGCAGTTGGGACAGGGGGAACACTGGAGCTTTCTTT. Translated, it gives CASSWDRGNTGAFF. This chain links TRBV6-1 with TRBJ1-1, with 11 bases matching TRBD1. Looked up from germline, CDR1 is MNHNS and CDR2 is SASEGT. The CDR3 extends over 14 amino acids.

CDR3 in amino acids: CASSLRSGGETQYF. CDR3 bases: TGTGCCAGCAGCTTGAGGAGCGGGGGAGAGACCCAGTACTTC. V is TRBV11-1 and J is TRBJ2-5; 8 bases map to TRBD2. J lost 4 bases, V lost 3 bases, and 4 bases had no gene match. The V gene's germline CDR1 is SGHAT and CDR2 FQDESV (reference sequence). The CDR3 has 14 residues.

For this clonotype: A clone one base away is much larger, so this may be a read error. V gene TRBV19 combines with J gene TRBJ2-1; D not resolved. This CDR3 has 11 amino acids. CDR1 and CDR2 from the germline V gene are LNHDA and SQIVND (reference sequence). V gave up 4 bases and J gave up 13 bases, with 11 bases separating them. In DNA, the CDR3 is TGTGCCAGTAGTAACGTGCGTGATCAGTTCTTC. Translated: CASSNVRDQFF. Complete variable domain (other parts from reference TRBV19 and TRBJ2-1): DGGITQSPKYLFRKEGQNVTLSCEQNLNHDAMYWYRQDPGQGLRLIYYSQIVNDFQKGDIAEGYSVSREKKESFPLTVTSAQKNPTAFYLCASSNVRDQFFGPGTRLTVL.

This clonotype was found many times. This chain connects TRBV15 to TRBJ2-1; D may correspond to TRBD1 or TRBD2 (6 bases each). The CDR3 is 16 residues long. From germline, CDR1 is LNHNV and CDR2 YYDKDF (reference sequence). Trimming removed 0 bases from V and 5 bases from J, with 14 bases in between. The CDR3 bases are TGTGCCACCAGCAGAGAAGGAGGGGCAGGGGACAATGAGCAGTTCTTC. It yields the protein CATSREGGAGDNEQFF.

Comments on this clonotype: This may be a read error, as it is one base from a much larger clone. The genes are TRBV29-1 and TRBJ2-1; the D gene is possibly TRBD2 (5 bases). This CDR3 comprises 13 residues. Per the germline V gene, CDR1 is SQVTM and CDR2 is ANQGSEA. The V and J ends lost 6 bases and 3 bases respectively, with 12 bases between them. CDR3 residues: CSVWRSNYNEQFF. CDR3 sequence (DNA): TGCAGCGTGTGGAGGTCCAACTACAATGAGCAGTTCTTC.

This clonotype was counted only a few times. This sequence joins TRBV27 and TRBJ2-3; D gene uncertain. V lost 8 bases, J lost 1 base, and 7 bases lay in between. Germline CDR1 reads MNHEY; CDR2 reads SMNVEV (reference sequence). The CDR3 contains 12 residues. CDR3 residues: CASWLGTDTQYF. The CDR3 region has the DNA TGTGCCAGCTGGTTGGGCACAGATACGCAGTATTTT.

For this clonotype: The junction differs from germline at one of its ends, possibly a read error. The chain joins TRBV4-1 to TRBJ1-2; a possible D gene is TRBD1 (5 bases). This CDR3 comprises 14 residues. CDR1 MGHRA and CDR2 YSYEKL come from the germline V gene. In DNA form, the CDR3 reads TGCGCCGGCAGCCAAAGGGACCGACCCTATGGCTACACCTTC. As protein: CAGSQRDRPYGYTF.

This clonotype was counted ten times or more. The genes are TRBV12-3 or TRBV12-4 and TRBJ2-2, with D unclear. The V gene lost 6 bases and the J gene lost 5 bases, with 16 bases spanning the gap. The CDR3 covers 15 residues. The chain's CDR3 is CASSPGPDQTGELFF. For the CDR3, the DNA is TGTGCCAGCAGCCCCGGACCTGATCAGACCGGGGAGCTGTTTTTT.

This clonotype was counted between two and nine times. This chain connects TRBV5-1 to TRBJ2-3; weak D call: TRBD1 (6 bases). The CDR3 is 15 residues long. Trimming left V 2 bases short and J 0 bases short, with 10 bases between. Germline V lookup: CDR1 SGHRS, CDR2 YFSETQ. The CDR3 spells CASSLRTESTDTQYF. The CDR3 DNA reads TGCGCCAGCAGCTTACGGACAGAGAGCACAGATACGCAGTATTTT.

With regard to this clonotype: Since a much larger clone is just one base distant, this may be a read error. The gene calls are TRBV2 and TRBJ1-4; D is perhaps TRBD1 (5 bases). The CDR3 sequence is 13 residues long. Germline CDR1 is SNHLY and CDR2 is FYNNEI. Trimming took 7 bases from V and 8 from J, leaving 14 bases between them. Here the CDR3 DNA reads TGTGCCAGCATTATATCGGGGCAGGAAAAACTGTTTTTT. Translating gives CASIISGQEKLFF.

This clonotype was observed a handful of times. The CDR3 here is CASSLGQDTDTQYF. CDR3 sequence (DNA): TGTGCCAGCAGCTTGGGGCAGGACACAGATACGCAGTATTTT. The chain has TRBV5-5 and TRBJ2-3, with D uncertain. This CDR3 has 14 amino acids. CDR1 and CDR2 from the germline V gene are SGHKS and YYEKEE (reference sequence). V was trimmed by 0 bases and J by 2 bases, leaving 7 bases between them. Looking up the rest from reference TRBV5-5 and TRBJ2-3 gives the full variable domain: DAGVTQSPTHLIKTRGQQVTLRCSPISGHKSVSWYQQVLGQGPQFIFQYYEKEERGRGNFPDRFSARQFPNYSSELNVNALLLGDSALYLCASSLGQDTDTQYFGPGTRLTVL.

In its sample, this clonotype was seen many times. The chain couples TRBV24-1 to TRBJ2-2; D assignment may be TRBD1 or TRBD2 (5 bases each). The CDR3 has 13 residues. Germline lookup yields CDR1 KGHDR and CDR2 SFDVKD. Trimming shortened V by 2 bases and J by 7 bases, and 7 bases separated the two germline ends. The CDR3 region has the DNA TGTGCCACCAGTGATTGGGACGGCGGGGAGCTGTTTTTT. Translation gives CATSDWDGGELFF.